This T cell receptor beta chain comes out of a study of CD8+ T cells in alopecia areata (dated by TCRdb to between 2017 and 2018). General notes on the study: High-throughput TCRbeta sequencing was used to examine T cell clonal expansion in alopecia areata in both the C3H/HeJ mouse model and human patients. Scalp tissue and sorted CD4+ and CD8+ peripheral blood T cells from patchy and totalis/universalis alopecia areata patients and from healthy controls were covered by human TCRbeta sequencing. Scalp clonality was compared across normal scalp (n=4), patchy alopecia areata scalp (n=8), and alopecia totalis/universalis scalp (n=8). RNA was extracted with the PAXgene miRNA kit for fixed scalp, the miRNeasy kit for PBMCs, and the RNeasy kit for mouse skin. Amplification of TCRbeta CDR3 regions was done by immunoSEQ multiplex PCR using 35 Vbeta forward primers and 13 Jbeta reverse primers.

Study-level results and caveats: Compared with normal scalp, lesional scalp, particularly in alopecia totalis/universalis, had higher clonality and more expanded CD8+ clones, which suggests antigenic drive. TCR sequences shared between patients were less clear than in mice, possibly partly because of HLA diversity in the patient population. Unlike mouse skin, where gammadelta T cells dominate, normal human skin contains resident alphabeta T cells that get sequenced too, which complicates analysis of the scalp TCR repertoire.

Trimming at the junction amounts to 4 bases on V and 4 bases on J, and the germline ends lie 4 bases apart. The CDR3 has 11 amino acids, counting the end cysteine and phenylalanine. Only the CDR3 DNA stays, 33 bases, in frame from base 1. Via the germline V gene (reference sequence), CDR1 is SEHNR and CDR2 FQNEAQ. The library was built by means of the immunoSEQ multiplex PCR assay. For TCR sequencing, RNA was extracted from every sample and reverse transcribed into cDNA to serve as template. SuperScript III was used to make first-strand cDNA, primed with a 2:1 mix of oligo-dT and random hexamers. A synthetic immune receptor repertoire was used to measure amplification bias, and any remaining bias was corrected computationally. The paper's processing steps were these. Raw reads were preprocessed for error removal, and CDR3 was defined according to IMGT conventions as running from the conserved cysteine to phenylalanine. Clonality was computed by normalizing Shannon entropy by log2 of the number of productive unique TCRs and subtracting the result from 1. Whether each scalp clone was CD4 or CD8 was inferred by checking scalp TCRbeta sequences against the CD4 and CD8 repertoires from sorted blood. Entries here come from immuneACCESS through TCRdb and include only in-frame sequences with V and J called. Some clones fail to appear in such tables; in the studies checked, an unresolved V gene covers under half of the shortfall, and the cause of the remainder is unknown. V, J and clone size derive from that table, while D and trimming were established from the DNA sequence. This sample is represented by around 60,000 clones; about 40% of them were singletons. Clones ranked in the top ten supply just over 50% of the sample.

From alopecia areata patients, peripheral blood was collected along with lesional scalp punch biopsies. PBMCs were separated by density centrifugation and stained for CD3, CD4 and CD8, after which CD4+ and CD8+ T cells were sorted on a FACSAria. Alopecia areata patients who were not treated were recruited through a multicenter biomarker study. In five patients from the biomarker study, the blood CD8+ T cells went through an additional sort into NKG2D-low and NKG2D-high fractions. There are a few counts of this clone. Its antigen is unknown. No base qualities exist here, and no much larger clone lies one base off it.

Recombination linked TRBV7-9 to TRBJ1-2; no D gene is confidently identified. Sequenced: NKG2D-low CD8+ T cells sorted from blood. The sample's cell subset or site, from its label and the paper: sorted CD8+ NKG2D-low blood T cells. The receptor comes from a human donor with alopecia areata. DNA sequence: TGTGCCAGCAGCTCATCCTATGGCTACACCTTC. Its protein product is CASSSSYGYTF.